This TCR beta chain is from a study of T cells after yellow fever vaccination. Study as a whole: With SMART-Seq v4 Ultra Low Input, the fractions containing low cell numbers were prepared.

TCRdb reanalysed the 5' RACE reads using MiXCR and keeps one entry per CDR3 protein. This table holds roughly 330,000 distinct CDR3 sequences, 3% to 4.5% found once. This clonotype was counted at least ten times. The CDR3 sequence is 16 residues long. With 3 bases removed from V and 0 bases from J, the gap between germline ends came to 11 bases. The V gene's germline CDR1 is KGHSH and CDR2 LQKENI. The starting material was PBMCs, obtained 5 days after the yellow fever booster vaccination. The V and J genes are TRBV18 and TRBJ2-2; possible D gene TRBD1, 6 bases. The source is a man aged 18 to 35 who received the YFV17D yellow fever vaccine. The CDR3 loop is CASSPLTGSNTGELFF. CDR3 coding DNA: TGTGCCAGCTCACCCCTGACAGGTTCGAACACCGGGGAGCTGTTTTTT.